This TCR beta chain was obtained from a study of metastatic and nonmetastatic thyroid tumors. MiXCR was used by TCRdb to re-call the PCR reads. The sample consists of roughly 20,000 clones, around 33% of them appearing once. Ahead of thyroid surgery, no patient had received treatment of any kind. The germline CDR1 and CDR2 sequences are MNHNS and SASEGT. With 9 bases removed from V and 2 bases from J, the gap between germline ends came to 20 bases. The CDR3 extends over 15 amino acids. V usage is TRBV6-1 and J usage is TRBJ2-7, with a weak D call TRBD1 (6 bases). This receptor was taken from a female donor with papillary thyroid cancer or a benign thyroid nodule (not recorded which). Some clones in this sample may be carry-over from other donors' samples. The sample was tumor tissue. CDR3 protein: CASSPSGTPTYEQYF. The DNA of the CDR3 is TGTGCCAGTTCTCCTTCCGGGACACCCACCTACGAGCAGTACTTC.